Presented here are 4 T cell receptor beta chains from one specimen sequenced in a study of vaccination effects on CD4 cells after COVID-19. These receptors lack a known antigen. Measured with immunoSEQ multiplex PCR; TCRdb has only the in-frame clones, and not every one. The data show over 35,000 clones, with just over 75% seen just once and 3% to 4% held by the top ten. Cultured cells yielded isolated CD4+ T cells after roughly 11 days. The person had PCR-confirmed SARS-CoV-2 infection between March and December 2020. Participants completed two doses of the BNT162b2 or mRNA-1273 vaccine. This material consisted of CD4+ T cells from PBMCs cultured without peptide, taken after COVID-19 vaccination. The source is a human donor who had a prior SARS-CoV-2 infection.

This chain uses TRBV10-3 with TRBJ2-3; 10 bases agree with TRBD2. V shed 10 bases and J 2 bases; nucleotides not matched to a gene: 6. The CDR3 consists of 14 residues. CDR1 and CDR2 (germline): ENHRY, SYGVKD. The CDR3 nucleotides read TGTGCCACCCAAGGGACTAGCGACACAGATACGCAGTATTTT. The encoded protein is CATQGTSDTDTQYF.

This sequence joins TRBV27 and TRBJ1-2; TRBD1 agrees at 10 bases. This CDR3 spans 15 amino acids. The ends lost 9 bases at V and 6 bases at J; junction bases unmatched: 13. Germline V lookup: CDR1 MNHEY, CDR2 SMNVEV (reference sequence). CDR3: CASGKTGGGSNGYTF. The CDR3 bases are TGTGCCAGTGGAAAGACAGGGGGCGGGAGTAATGGCTACACCTTC.

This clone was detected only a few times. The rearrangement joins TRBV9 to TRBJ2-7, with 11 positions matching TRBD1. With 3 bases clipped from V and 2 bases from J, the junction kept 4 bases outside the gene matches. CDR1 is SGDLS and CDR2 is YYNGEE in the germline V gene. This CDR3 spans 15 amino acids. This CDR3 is CASSEGTGGAYEQYF. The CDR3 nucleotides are TGTGCCAGCAGCGAGGGGACAGGGGGGGCCTACGAGCAGTACTTC. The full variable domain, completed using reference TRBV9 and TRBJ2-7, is DSGVTQTPKHLITATGQRVTLRCSPRSGDLSVYWYQQSLDQGLQFLIQYYNGEERAKGNILERFSAQQFPDLHSELNLSSLELGDSALYFCASSEGTGGAYEQYFGPGTRLTVT.

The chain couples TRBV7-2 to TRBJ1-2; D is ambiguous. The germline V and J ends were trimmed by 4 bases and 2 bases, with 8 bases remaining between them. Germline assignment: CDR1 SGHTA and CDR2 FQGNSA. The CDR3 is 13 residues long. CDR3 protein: CASSWTENYGYTF. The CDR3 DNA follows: TGTGCCAGCAGCTGGACGGAGAACTATGGCTACACCTTC.